The 17 T cell receptor beta chains presented below share a single source sample, sequenced in a study of T cell clonotyping in hematopoietic cell transplantation. Specified time point: recipient sample about 28 days before transplant, after cytoreduction. Sequencing was performed with immunoSEQ multiplex PCR; in TCRdb, only in-frame clones are kept and a portion is missing. Of roughly 48,000 clones listed, roughly 80% are singletons. The sequences come from peripheral blood mononuclear cells, collected before stem cell transplant. The receptors shown here come from a man aged 60 to 75 with myelodysplastic syndrome. Some clones in this sample may be carry-over from other donors' samples.

The chain couples TRBV11-2 to TRBJ2-2; D not certain. Between the trimmed V and J ends, which lost 1 base and 5 bases, there was a span of 5 bases. The CDR3 loop spans 13 amino acids. CDR1 and CDR2 (germline): SGHAT, FQNNGV. The CDR3: CASSLGTTGELFF. CDR3 nucleotides: TGTGCCAGCAGCTTAGGAACAACCGGGGAGCTGTTTTTT.

The chain couples TRBV9 to TRBJ1-6, with D possibly being TRBD1 (5 bases). The CDR3 spans 17 residues. V dropped 6 bases and J dropped 0 bases, with 16 bases sitting between them. The germline CDR1 and CDR2 sequences are SGDLS and YYNGEE. The CDR3 DNA sequence: TGTGCCAGCACGCGGGGGGGGGACCCCTCCTATAATTCACCCCTCCACTTT. Its protein is CASTRGGDPSYNSPLHF.

The J gene is TRBJ1-2, the V gene TRBV2; 9 bases agree with TRBD1. Germline V gives CDR1 SNHLY, CDR2 FYNNEI. V trimming: 5 bases; J trimming: 4 bases; junction bases outside the gene matches: 11. The CDR3 length is 16 residues. CDR3 amino acids: CASSYTQGAKGYGYTF. The CDR3 bases are TGTGCCAGCAGTTATACACAGGGGGCAAAGGGCTATGGCTACACCTTC.

This sequence joins TRBV7-2 and TRBJ2-7; a weak D match, TRBD1 (6 bases). V was trimmed by 5 bases and J by 6 bases, leaving 17 bases between them. The CDR3 runs 14 residues. CDR1 and CDR2 from the germline V gene are SGHTA and FQGNSA. The CDR3 nucleotides are TGTGCCAGCAGCCTCGGGACAACTAAGGGCGAGCAGTACTTC. It codes for CASSLGTTKGEQYF.

The chain recombines TRBV4-1 with TRBJ2-7, with D possibly TRBD2 on 7 matching bases. The CDR3 runs to 15 residues. Between the trimmed V and J ends, which lost 0 bases and 3 bases, there was a span of 12 bases. Germline V gene data show CDR1 as MGHRA and CDR2 as YSYEKL. CDR3 residues: CASSQEWGGYYEQYF. The CDR3 coding sequence is TGCGCCAGCAGCCAAGAGTGGGGGGGCTACTACGAGCAGTACTTC.

In its sample, this clone was seen a few times. V gene TRBV27 combines with J gene TRBJ2-3; 10 bases line up with TRBD1. CDR1 MNHEY and CDR2 SMNVEV come from the germline V gene (reference sequence). The CDR3 runs to 15 residues. J gave up 3 bases and V 8 bases, and 8 bases lay outside the gene matches. The CDR3 DNA reads as TGTGCCAGCGGAGACAGGGGGCGTTTTACAGATACGCAGTATTTT. Its protein is CASGDRGRFTDTQYF.

On this clone: At one end, the junction sequence differs from germline, possibly due to a read error. The rearrangement links TRBV7-7 to TRBJ2-5, with 9 bases matching TRBD2. Germline V CDR1 and CDR2: SSHAT, FNYEAQ (reference sequence). The CDR3 is 17 amino acids. This chain's CDR3 is CASSLSQASGIGETQYF. The CDR3 DNA sequence: TGTGCTAGCAGCTTAAGTCAAGCTAGCGGGATTGGGGAGACCCAGTACTTC.

The chain has TRBV7-2 and TRBJ2-3, with 7 bases fitting TRBD2. V dropped 5 bases and J dropped 0; count of bases not matched to a gene: 11. Germline CDR1 and CDR2: SGHTA and FQGNSA. The CDR3 sequence is 17 residues long. CDR3 sequence (DNA): TGTGCCAGCAGCCGAGCCGGAGCGGGGAGAAGCACAGATACGCAGTATTTT. Translation gives CASSRAGAGRSTDTQYF.

This sequence joins TRBV6-1 and TRBJ2-5; D is undetermined. The CDR3 sequence is 11 residues long. Germline CDR1 reads MNHNS; CDR2 reads SASEGT. The V gene lost 4 bases and the J gene lost 7 bases, with 7 bases spanning the gap. Here the CDR3 DNA reads TGTGCCAGCAGTGTCTGGGGGACCCAGTACTTC. Protein sequence: CASSVWGTQYF.

V is TRBV18 and J is TRBJ1-1; maybe TRBD1 (5 bases). CDR1 is KGHSH and CDR2 is LQKENI in the germline V gene. This CDR3 has 17 residues. The V end was cut by 4 bases, the J end by 3 bases, with 21 bases between. CDR3 DNA: TGTGCCAGCTCACAATCAAGGGTTGGGGGTGTGGACACTGAAGCTTTCTTT. This translates into CASSQSRVGGVDTEAFF.

The chain uses TRBV6-4 and TRBJ1-5; D unclear. Trimming left V 4 bases short and J 7 bases short, with 11 bases between. Germline V gene sequence: CDR1 MRHNA, CDR2 SNTAGT. The CDR3 has 13 amino acids. The CDR3, as DNA: TGTGCCAGCAGTGGTCAGGTCAGCCAGCCCCAGCATTTT. As protein: CASSGQVSQPQHF.

The chain combines TRBV19 with TRBJ2-3; D not certain. Trimming cost V 7 bases and J 6 bases, with 8 bases left between them. CDR1 LNHDA and CDR2 SQIVND come from the germline V gene (reference sequence). This CDR3 spans 11 amino acids. The CDR3 DNA reads TGTGCCAGTACCACTAAGGATACGCAGTATTTT. This sequence encodes CASTTKDTQYF.

This sequence joins TRBV28 and TRBJ2-2, with a weak D call TRBD1 (6 bases). The CDR3 has 14 residues. Trimming pared 7 bases from V and 9 bases from J, leaving 18 bases between. Germline V lookup: CDR1 MDHEN, CDR2 SYDVKM. The CDR3 is CASTHGGRQRELFF. CDR3 in DNA: TGTGCCAGCACCCATGGGGGCCGCCAAAGGGAGCTGTTTTTT.

The chain is built from TRBV30 and TRBJ2-3; 8 nucleotides match TRBD1. Germline lookup yields CDR1 GTSNPN and CDR2 SVGIG (reference sequence). CDR3 length: 13 residues. Trimming at V came to 3 bases and at J to 1 base, leaving 0 bases not matched to a gene. CDR3 in DNA: TGTGCCTGGAGGGACAGGGGCACAGATACGCAGTATTTT. This gives the protein CAWRDRGTDTQYF.

V is TRBV13 and J is TRBJ2-3; no clear D gene. Germline loops: CDR1 PRHDT, CDR2 FYEKMQ (reference sequence). This CDR3 is built from 15 residues. The V and J ends lost 3 bases and 0 bases respectively, with 10 bases between them. The CDR3 DNA reads TGTGCCAGCAGCTTTGGCCCAAGAAGCACAGATACGCAGTATTTT. As protein: CASSFGPRSTDTQYF.

This clone appeared a single time. The rearrangement joins TRBV7-9 to TRBJ2-7, with 7 bases matching TRBD1. Germline-derived CDR1 and CDR2 are SEHNR and FQNEAQ (reference sequence). Trimming at V came to 5 bases and at J to 1 base, leaving 11 bases not matched to a gene. The CDR3 length is 16 residues. The CDR3 here is CASSAASTGQSYEQYF. The DNA of the CDR3 is TGTGCCAGCAGCGCAGCTTCCACGGGACAGTCCTACGAGCAGTACTTC.

The chain has TRBV13 and TRBJ2-3, with D perhaps TRBD1 or TRBD2 (5 bases each). The CDR3 has 17 amino acids. The germline CDR1 and CDR2 sequences are PRHDT and FYEKMQ (reference sequence). V was pared by 4 bases and J by 6 bases, with 23 bases between. The CDR3 sequence: CASSSNHRDLLEDTQYF. The CDR3 bases are TGTGCCAGCAGCTCGAACCACCGGGACCTCCTAGAGGATACGCAGTATTTT.